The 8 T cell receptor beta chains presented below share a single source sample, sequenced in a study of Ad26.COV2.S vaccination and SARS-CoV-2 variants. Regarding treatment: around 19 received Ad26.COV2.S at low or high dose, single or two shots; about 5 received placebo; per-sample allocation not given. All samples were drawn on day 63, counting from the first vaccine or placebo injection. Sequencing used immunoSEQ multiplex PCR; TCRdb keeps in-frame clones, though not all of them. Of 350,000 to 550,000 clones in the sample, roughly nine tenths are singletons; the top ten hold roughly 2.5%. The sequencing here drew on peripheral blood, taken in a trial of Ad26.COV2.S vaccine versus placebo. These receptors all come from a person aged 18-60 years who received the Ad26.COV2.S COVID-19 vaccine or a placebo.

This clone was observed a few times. CDR3 DNA sequence: TGTGCCAGCAGCTCCACGGCTGCCGCTGCTGCTGAAGCTTTCTTT. This encodes CASSSTAAAAAEAFF. The chain links TRBV14 to TRBJ1-1; D unclear. The V end lost 5 bases, the J end lost 6 bases, and 19 bases lay between the germline ends. Looked up from germline, CDR1 is SGHDN and CDR2 is FVKESK. The CDR3 is made up of 15 amino acids.

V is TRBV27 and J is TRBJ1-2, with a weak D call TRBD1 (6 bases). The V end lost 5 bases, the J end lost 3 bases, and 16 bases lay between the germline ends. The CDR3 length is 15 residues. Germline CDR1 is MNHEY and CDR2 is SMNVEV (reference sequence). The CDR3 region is CASSPTQGSYYGYTF. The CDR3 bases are TGTGCCAGCAGTCCTACACAGGGATCTTACTATGGCTACACCTTC.

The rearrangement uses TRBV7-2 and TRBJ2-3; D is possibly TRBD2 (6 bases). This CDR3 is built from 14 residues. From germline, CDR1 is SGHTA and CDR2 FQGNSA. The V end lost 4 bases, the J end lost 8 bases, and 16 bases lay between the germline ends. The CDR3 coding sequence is TGTGCCAGCAGCTGGAGGGACTTGGGAGGTACGCAGTATTTT. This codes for CASSWRDLGGTQYF. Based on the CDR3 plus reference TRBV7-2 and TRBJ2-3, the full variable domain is GAGVSQSPSNKVTEKGKDVELRCDPISGHTALYWYRQSLGQGLEFLIYFQGNSAPDKSGLPSDRFSAERTGGSVSTLTIQRTQQEDSAVYLCASSWRDLGGTQYFGPGTRLTVL.

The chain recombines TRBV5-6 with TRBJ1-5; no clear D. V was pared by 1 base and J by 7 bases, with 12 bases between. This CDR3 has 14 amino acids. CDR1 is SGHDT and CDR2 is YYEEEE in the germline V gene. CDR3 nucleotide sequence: TGTGCCAGCAGCTTGCGGGGTAATGGACAGCCCCAGCATTTT. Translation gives CASSLRGNGQPQHF.

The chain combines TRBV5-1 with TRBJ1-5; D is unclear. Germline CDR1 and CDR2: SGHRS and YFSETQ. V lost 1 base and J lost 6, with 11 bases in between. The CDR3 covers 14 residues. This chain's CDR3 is CASSLSADGQPQHF. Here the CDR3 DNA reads TGCGCCAGCAGCTTGTCGGCCGACGGTCAGCCCCAGCATTTT.

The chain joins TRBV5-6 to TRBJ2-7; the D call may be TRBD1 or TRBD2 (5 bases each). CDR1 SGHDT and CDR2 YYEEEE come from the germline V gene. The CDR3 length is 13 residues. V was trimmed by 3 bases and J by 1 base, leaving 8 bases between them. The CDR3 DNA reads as TGTGCCAGCAGCTGGGGACCGTCCTACGAGCAGTACTTC. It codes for CASSWGPSYEQYF.

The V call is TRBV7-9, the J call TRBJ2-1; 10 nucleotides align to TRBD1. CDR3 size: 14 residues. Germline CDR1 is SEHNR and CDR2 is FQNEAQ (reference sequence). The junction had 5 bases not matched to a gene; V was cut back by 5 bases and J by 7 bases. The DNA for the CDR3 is TGTGCCAGCAGCGCGCGGGACAGGGGAAATGAGCAGTTCTTC. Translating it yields CASSARDRGNEQFF.

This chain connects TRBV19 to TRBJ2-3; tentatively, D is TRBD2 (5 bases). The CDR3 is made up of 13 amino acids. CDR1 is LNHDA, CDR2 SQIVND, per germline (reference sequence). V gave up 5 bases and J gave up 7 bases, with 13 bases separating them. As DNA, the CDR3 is TGTGCCAGTAGTCCCCGGGGTTCCTATACGCAGTATTTT. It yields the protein CASSPRGSYTQYF.